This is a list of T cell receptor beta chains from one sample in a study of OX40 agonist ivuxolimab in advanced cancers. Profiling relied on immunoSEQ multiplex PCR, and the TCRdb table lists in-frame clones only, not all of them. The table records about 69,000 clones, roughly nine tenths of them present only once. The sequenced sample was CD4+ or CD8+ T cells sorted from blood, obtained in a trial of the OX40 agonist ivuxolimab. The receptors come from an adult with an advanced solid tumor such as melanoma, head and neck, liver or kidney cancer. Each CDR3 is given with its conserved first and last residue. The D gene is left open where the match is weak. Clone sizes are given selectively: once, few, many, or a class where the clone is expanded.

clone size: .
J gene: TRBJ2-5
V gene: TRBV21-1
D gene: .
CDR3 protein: CASSNPGAPQASETQYF
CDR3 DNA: TGTGCCAGCAGCAACCCGGGTGCTCCCCAAGCCTCGGAGACCCAGTACTTC

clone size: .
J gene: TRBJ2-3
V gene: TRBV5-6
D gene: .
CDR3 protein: CASSQETTTDTQYF
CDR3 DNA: TGTGCCAGCAGCCAGGAAACGACCACAGATACGCAGTATTTT

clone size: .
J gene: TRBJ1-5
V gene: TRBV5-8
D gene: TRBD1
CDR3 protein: CASSKTTGTGNQPQHF
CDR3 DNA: TGTGCCAGCAGCAAAACGACAGGGACTGGCAATCAGCCCCAGCATTTT

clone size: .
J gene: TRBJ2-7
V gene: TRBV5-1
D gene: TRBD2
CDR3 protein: CASSFGREIAEQYF
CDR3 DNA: TGCGCCAGCAGCTTTGGGCGGGAGATCGCCGAGCAGTACTTC

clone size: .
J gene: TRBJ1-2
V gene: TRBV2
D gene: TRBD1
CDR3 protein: CASSFWTGEGYTF
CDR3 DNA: TGTGCCAGCAGTTTTTGGACAGGGGAAGGCTACACCTTC

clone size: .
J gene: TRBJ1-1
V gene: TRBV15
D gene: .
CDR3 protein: CATSRDYGTEAFF
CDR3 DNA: TGTGCCACCAGCAGAGATTACGGCACTGAAGCTTTCTTT

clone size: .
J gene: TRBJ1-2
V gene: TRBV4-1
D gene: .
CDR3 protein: CASSQPGRQNYGYTF
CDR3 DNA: TGCGCCAGCAGCCAACCGGGACGGCAGAACTATGGCTACACCTTC

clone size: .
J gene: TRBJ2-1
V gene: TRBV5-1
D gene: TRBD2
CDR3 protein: CASSGFSGRGYNEQFF
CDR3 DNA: TGCGCCAGCAGCGGCTTTAGCGGGAGGGGTTACAATGAGCAGTTCTTC

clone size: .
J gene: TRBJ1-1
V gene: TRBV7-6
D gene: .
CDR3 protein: CASTLGQNTEAFF
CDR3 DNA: TGTGCCAGCACCTTAGGACAGAACACTGAAGCTTTCTTT

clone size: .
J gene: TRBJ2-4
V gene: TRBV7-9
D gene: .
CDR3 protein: CASSPSPGLAKNIQYF
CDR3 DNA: TGTGCCAGCAGCCCCAGCCCGGGGTTGGCCAAAAACATTCAGTACTTC

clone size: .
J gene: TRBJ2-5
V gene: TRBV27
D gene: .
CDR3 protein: CASSASKGRGGTQYF
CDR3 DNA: TGTGCCAGCAGTGCCTCGAAGGGTCGGGGCGGGACCCAGTACTTC

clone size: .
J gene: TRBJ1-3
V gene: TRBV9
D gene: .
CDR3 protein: CASSPDLSGNTIYF
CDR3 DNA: TGTGCCAGCAGCCCCGACCTCTCAGGAAACACCATATATTTT

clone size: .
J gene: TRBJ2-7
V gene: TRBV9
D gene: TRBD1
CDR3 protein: CASSVGQGALYEQYF
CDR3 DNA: TGTGCCAGCAGCGTAGGGCAGGGGGCGCTTTACGAGCAGTACTTC

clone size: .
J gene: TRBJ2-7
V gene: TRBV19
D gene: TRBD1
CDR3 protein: CASSPRQGAVGEQYF
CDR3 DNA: TGTGCCAGTAGTCCGAGACAGGGGGCCGTTGGCGAGCAGTACTTC

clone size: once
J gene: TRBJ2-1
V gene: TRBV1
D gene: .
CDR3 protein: CTSTRRGISYNEQFF
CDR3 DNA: TGCACCAGCACGCGACGGGGAATAAGTTACAATGAGCAGTTCTTC

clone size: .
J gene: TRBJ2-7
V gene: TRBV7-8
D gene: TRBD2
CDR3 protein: CASSLGTSGIYEQYF
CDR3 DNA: TGTGCCAGCAGCTTAGGGACTAGCGGGATCTACGAGCAGTACTTC